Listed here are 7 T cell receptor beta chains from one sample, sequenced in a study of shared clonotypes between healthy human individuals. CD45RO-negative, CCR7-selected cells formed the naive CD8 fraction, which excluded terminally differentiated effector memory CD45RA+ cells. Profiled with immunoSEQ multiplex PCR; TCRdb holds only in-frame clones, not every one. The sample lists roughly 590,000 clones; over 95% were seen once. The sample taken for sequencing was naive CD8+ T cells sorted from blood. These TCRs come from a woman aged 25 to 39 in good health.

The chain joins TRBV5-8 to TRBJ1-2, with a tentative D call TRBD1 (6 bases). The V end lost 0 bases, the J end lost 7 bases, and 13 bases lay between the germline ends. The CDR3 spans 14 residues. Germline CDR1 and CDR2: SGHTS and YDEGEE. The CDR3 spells CASSLGGRKTGYTF. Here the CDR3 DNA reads TGTGCCAGCAGCTTGGGGGGGCGGAAAACTGGCTACACCTTC. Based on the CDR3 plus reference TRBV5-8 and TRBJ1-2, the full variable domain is EAGVTQSPTHLIKTRGQQATLRCSPISGHTSVYWYQQALGLGLQFLLWYDEGEERNRGNFPPRFSGRQFPNYSSELNVNALELEDSALYLCASSLGGRKTGYTFGSGTRLTVV.

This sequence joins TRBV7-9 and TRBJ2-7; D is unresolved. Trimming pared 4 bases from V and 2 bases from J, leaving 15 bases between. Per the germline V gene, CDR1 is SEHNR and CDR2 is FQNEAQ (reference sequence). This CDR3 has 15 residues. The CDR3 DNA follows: TGTGCCAGCAGCTCTGGCAGTGGGATTACCTACGAGCAGTACTTC. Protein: CASSSGSGITYEQYF.

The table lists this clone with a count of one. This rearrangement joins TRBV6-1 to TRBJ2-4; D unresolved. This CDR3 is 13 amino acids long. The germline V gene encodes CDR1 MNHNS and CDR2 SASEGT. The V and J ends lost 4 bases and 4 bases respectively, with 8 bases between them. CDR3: CASSGRGKNIQYF. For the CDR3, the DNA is TGTGCCAGCAGTGGCCGCGGTAAAAACATTCAGTACTTC.

Here the CDR3 reads CASSLAGGFDNEQFF. For the CDR3, the DNA is TGTGCCAGCAGCTTGGCAGGGGGATTCGACAATGAGCAGTTCTTC. The rearrangement uses TRBV5-6 and TRBJ2-1, with 7 bases identical to TRBD1. J lost 5 bases, V lost 0 bases, and 5 bases had no gene match. Germline CDR1 reads SGHDT; CDR2 reads YYEEEE. CDR3 length equals 15 residues.

Written as DNA, the CDR3 is TGCGCCAGCAGCCAAGATACCCAGGGTGGGTACGAGCAGTACTTC. Translation gives CASSQDTQGGYEQYF. V usage is TRBV4-1 and J usage is TRBJ2-7; weak D call: TRBD1 (5 bases). In germline, CDR1 is MGHRA, CDR2 YSYEKL. This CDR3 is 15 amino acids long. Trimming took off 0 bases at V and 4 bases at J, with 13 bases between the two ends.

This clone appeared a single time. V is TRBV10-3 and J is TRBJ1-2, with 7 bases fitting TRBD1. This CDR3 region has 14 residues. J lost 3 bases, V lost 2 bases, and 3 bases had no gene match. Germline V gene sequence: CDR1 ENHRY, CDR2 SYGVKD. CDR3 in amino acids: CAISEEQGYYGYTF. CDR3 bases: TGTGCCATCAGTGAGGAACAGGGGTACTATGGCTACACCTTC.

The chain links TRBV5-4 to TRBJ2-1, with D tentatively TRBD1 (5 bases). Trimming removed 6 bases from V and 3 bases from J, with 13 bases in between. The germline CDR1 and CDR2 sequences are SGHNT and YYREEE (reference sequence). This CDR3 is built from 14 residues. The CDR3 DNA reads TGTGCCAGCACCCCTTCAGGGAACTACAATGAGCAGTTCTTC. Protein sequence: CASTPSGNYNEQFF.